What follows are 18 T cell receptor beta chains derived from one specimen sequenced in a study of CD8 T cells in ankylosing spondylitis. TCRdb analysed the 5' RACE reads with MiXCR anew, one entry per CDR3 protein. The profile shows around 150,000 distinct CDR3 sequences, around 19% of them singletons. Specimen: blood, either unsorted or a sorted T cell fraction (not recorded which). Receptor source: a male donor with ankylosing spondylitis or in good health (not recorded which).

The chain carries TRBV12-3 or TRBV12-4 and TRBJ2-3; 10 nucleotides align to TRBD2. V was pared by 6 bases and J by 3 bases, with 9 bases of the junction left unmatched. This CDR3 spans 16 amino acids. The CDR3 loop is CASSLVSGRTTDTQYF. The CDR3 DNA reads TGTGCCAGCAGCCTCGTTAGCGGGAGGACAACAGATACGCAGTATTTT.

The rearrangement uses TRBV11-2 and TRBJ2-4, with D perhaps matching TRBD2 (6 bases). The CDR3 has 16 amino acids. Trimming stripped 5 bases from V and 3 bases from J, with 17 bases between. Germline CDR1 reads SGHAT; CDR2 reads FQNNGV. CDR3 nucleotides: TGTGCCAGCAGCGGCCCCGCCGGGACTGTCAAAAACATTCAGTACTTC. It codes for CASSGPAGTVKNIQYF.

This clonotype has a handful of counts. The rearrangement uses TRBV28 and TRBJ1-1; no reliable D call. Germline loops: CDR1 MDHEN, CDR2 SYDVKM. The CDR3 consists of 16 residues. Trimming removed 5 bases at V and 1 base at J, with 17 bases between. The CDR3 reads CASSHTRSDGNTEAFF. Here the CDR3 DNA reads TGTGCCAGCAGTCACACCCGCTCGGACGGGAACACTGAAGCTTTCTTT.

This chain links TRBV30 with TRBJ1-1; 7 nucleotides align to TRBD1. The CDR3 is made up of 15 amino acids. Germline-derived CDR1 and CDR2 are GTSNPN and SVGIG (reference sequence). V dropped 3 bases and J dropped 0; count of bases not matched to a gene: 7. CDR3 bases: TGTGCCTGGAGGGAACCGGGACAGCTGAACACTGAAGCTTTCTTT. Protein: CAWREPGQLNTEAFF.

J is TRBJ2-5 and V is TRBV23-1; a weak D match, TRBD2 (7 bases). TRBV23-1 is identified as an open reading frame with a role that is uncertain. This CDR3 is 14 amino acids long. V lost 3 bases and J lost 5, with 13 bases in between. The CDR3 coding sequence is TGCGCCAGCAGTCATTTCGGGGGGCTTGAGACCCAGTACTTC. Protein: CASSHFGGLETQYF.

This clonotype turned up a few times. V gene TRBV19 combines with J gene TRBJ1-2, with D tentatively TRBD1 (6 bases). V lost 6 bases and J 4 bases, leaving 12 bases between the germline ends. The CDR3 spans 13 residues. Germline CDR1 reads LNHDA; CDR2 reads SQIVND (reference sequence). The CDR3 loop reads CASRPQGTYGYTF. DNA for the CDR3: TGTGCCAGTAGGCCTCAGGGGACCTATGGCTACACCTTC.

The chain recombines TRBV2 with TRBJ1-4; possibly TRBD1 for D (5 bases). Trimming took off 5 bases at V and 5 bases at J, with 9 bases between the two ends. The CDR3 spans 13 residues. CDR1 and CDR2 from the germline V gene are SNHLY and FYNNEI. This chain's CDR3 is CASSFDRNEKLFF. The CDR3 DNA follows: TGTGCCAGCAGTTTTGACAGAAATGAAAAACTGTTTTTT.

Of note for this clonotype: The junction departs from the called germline gene at one end, perhaps through a read error. V and J are TRBV11-1 and TRBJ2-5; TRBD2 might be the D (5 bases). CDR1 and CDR2 from the germline V gene are SGHAT and FQDESV (reference sequence). The CDR3 covers 15 residues. The CDR3 DNA sequence: TGTGCCAGCAGCGCTAGCAGAGGCGGCCAAGAGATCCAGTACTTC. Residues: CASSASRGGQEIQYF.

This chain uses TRBV28 with TRBJ2-7; possible D gene TRBD1, 6 bases. Per the germline V gene, CDR1 is MDHEN and CDR2 is SYDVKM. V gave up 2 bases and J gave up 4 bases, with 9 bases separating them. The CDR3 sequence is 13 residues long. CDR3 protein: CASSLTGPYEQYF. The CDR3 bases are TGTGCCAGCAGTTTAACAGGGCCGTACGAGCAGTACTTC.

This clonotype occurred many times. The chain employs TRBV6-4 and TRBJ2-1; D not resolved. This CDR3 region has 14 residues. CDR1 is MRHNA, CDR2 SNTAGT, per germline. The V end lost 0 bases, the J end lost 4 bases, and 7 bases lay between the germline ends. In DNA, the CDR3 is TGTGCCAGCAGTGACTCGGCACAGTACAATGAGCAGTTCTTC. This sequence encodes CASSDSAQYNEQFF.

CDR3 in DNA: TGTGCCAGCAGTGGACTAGCGGGAGGTTCTTATGAGACCCAGTACTTC. Translation gives CASSGLAGGSYETQYF. The gene calls are TRBV6-1 and TRBJ2-5; 13 positions match TRBD2. The CDR3 has 16 amino acids. CDR1 and CDR2 from the germline V gene are MNHNS and SASEGT. The junction had 7 bases not matched to a gene; V was cut back by 4 bases and J by 5 bases.

Remarks on this clonotype: The junction differs from germline at one of its ends, possibly a read error. V is TRBV12-3 or TRBV12-4 and J is TRBJ2-7, with D possibly matching TRBD1 (6 bases). The CDR3 consists of 18 residues. Written as DNA, the CDR3 is TGTACCAGCAGTTTACGGGGCAGGGGATTGGCTCCCTCCTACGAGCAGTACTTC. Translated: CTSSLRGRGLAPSYEQYF.

The rearrangement joins TRBV6-1 to TRBJ2-7; D might be TRBD2 (6 bases). CDR1 MNHNS and CDR2 SASEGT come from the germline V gene. V was clipped by 8 bases and J by 0 bases, with 11 bases between them. CDR3 length: 13 residues. The CDR3 is CASQGGSSYEQYF. For the CDR3, the DNA is TGTGCCAGCCAGGGAGGTAGCTCCTACGAGCAGTACTTC.

The table lists this clonotype with many counts. The gene calls are TRBV5-1 and TRBJ2-7; no definite D call. With 1 base removed from V and 13 bases from J, the gap between germline ends came to 15 bases. CDR1 is SGHRS, CDR2 YFSETQ, per germline. The CDR3 has 12 amino acids. The DNA for the CDR3 is TGCGCCAGCAGCTTGTCGGGCCTAAGTGGCTACTTC. As protein: CASSLSGLSGYF.

V gene TRBV18 combines with J gene TRBJ1-2; D ambiguous. There are 15 residues in the CDR3. Per germline, CDR1 KGHSH and CDR2 LQKENI. Trimming left V 6 bases short and J 8 bases short, with 22 bases between. The CDR3 loop reads CASSRSDGQIEGYTF. Written as DNA, the CDR3 is TGTGCCAGCTCTCGCTCGGACGGCCAAATTGAAGGCTACACCTTC.

For the CDR3, the DNA is TGTGCCAGCAGTTACTCCCGGACGGAGTCACAGTATTTT. Its translation: CASSYSRTESQYF. The chain joins TRBV6-5 to TRBJ2-3; no firm D call. The CDR3 has 13 residues. The germline V and J ends were trimmed by 0 bases and 12 bases, with 13 bases remaining between them. Germline assignment: CDR1 MNHEY and CDR2 SVGAGI.

V gene TRBV7-8 combines with J gene TRBJ2-7; D call uncertain. V was pared by 1 base and J by 4 bases, with 11 bases between. Germline values: CDR1 SGHVS, CDR2 FQNEAQ. The CDR3 runs 14 residues. The CDR3 sequence is CASSLDGALYEQYF. The DNA for the CDR3 is TGTGCCAGCAGCTTAGACGGAGCTCTGTACGAGCAGTACTTC.

There are a few counts of this clonotype. The rearrangement links TRBV20-1 to TRBJ2-7; D gene ambiguous. The CDR3 is 13 residues long. Trimming pared 6 bases from V and 0 bases from J, leaving 12 bases between. Germline CDR1 is DFQATT and CDR2 is SNEGSKA (reference sequence). Here the CDR3 reads CSAYQQPSYEQYF. The CDR3, as DNA: TGCAGTGCCTACCAACAGCCCTCCTACGAGCAGTACTTC.